This is a list of T cell receptor beta chains from one sample in a study of vaccination and CD4 T cells after COVID-19. One entry per CDR3 protein, called by TCRdb with MiXCR from the PCR reads. The sample consists of 11,000 to 15,000 distinct CDR3 sequences, approximately 30% of them appearing once. The antigens for these receptors are not known. The sample was CD4+ T cells from blood, cultured in vitro, taken after SARS-CoV-2 vaccination. Source of these receptors: a human donor who had recovered from COVID-19. The CDR3 runs from the conserved cysteine through the conserved F or W. The order of the fields is V gene, D gene, J gene, clone size, CDR3 DNA, CDR3 protein. The D gene is left open where the match is weak. Expanded clones get a size class; other rows say once, few or many, or leave the size out.

V gene: TRBV20-1
D gene: NA
J gene: TRBJ1-2
clone size: NA
CDR3 DNA: TGCAGTGCTAGAGATCGACCCGATGGCTACACCTTC
CDR3 protein: CSARDRPDGYTF

V gene: TRBV7-2
D gene: NA
J gene: TRBJ2-5
clone size: few
CDR3 DNA: TGTGCCAGCAGCTCGACCCCCAGCGGGCAAGAGACCCAGTACTTC
CDR3 protein: CASSSTPSGQETQYF

V gene: TRBV28
D gene: TRBD2
J gene: TRBJ2-1
clone size: NA
CDR3 DNA: TGTGCCAGCAGACTAGCGGGAGCCAATGAGCAGTTCTTC
CDR3 protein: CASRLAGANEQFF

V gene: TRBV7-9
D gene: TRBD1
J gene: TRBJ2-1
clone size: few
CDR3 DNA: TGTGCCAGCAGTTGGACAGGGCTTAAAAATGAGCAGTTCTTC
CDR3 protein: CASSWTGLKNEQFF

V gene: TRBV4-1
D gene: NA
J gene: TRBJ1-1
clone size: NA
CDR3 DNA: TGCGCCTGCAGCCAAGCGGCAGACATGAACACTGAAGCTTTCTTT
CDR3 protein: CACSQAADMNTEAFF

V gene: TRBV7-9
D gene: TRBD2
J gene: TRBJ2-2
clone size: NA
CDR3 DNA: TGTGCCAGCACAGGGACTAGCGGTTTGAACACCGGGGAGCTGTTTTTT
CDR3 protein: CASTGTSGLNTGELFF

V gene: TRBV12-3/TRBV12-4
D gene: NA
J gene: TRBJ2-1
clone size: few
CDR3 DNA: TGTGCCAGCAGTCCCGCCATGGGTCTATCGGTTAATGAGCAGTTCTTC
CDR3 protein: CASSPAMGLSVNEQFF

V gene: TRBV18
D gene: NA
J gene: TRBJ2-1
clone size: once
CDR3 DNA: TGTGCCAGCTCACAGGACCTAAAGCCTTACAATGAGCAGTTCTTC
CDR3 protein: CASSQDLKPYNEQFF

V gene: TRBV7-6
D gene: NA
J gene: TRBJ2-7
clone size: NA
CDR3 DNA: TGTGCCAGCAGCGTCCAGGGCCCAGCAGCCGAGCAGTACTTC
CDR3 protein: CASSVQGPAAEQYF

V gene: TRBV19
D gene: NA
J gene: TRBJ1-6
clone size: few
CDR3 DNA: TGTGCCAGTAAAACCCTCGGGAGGGGCGCCTATAATTCACCCCTCCACTTT
CDR3 protein: CASKTLGRGAYNSPLHF

V gene: TRBV28
D gene: NA
J gene: TRBJ1-5
clone size: NA
CDR3 DNA: TGTGCCAGCAGTTCGAATAGGGCAGGGGGCAATCAGCCCCAGCATTTT
CDR3 protein: CASSSNRAGGNQPQHF

V gene: TRBV20-1
D gene: NA
J gene: TRBJ1-2
clone size: few
CDR3 DNA: TGCAGTGCTGGGACGGGACGATCTAACTATGGCTACACCTTC
CDR3 protein: CSAGTGRSNYGYTF

V gene: TRBV28
D gene: TRBD1
J gene: TRBJ1-4
clone size: few
CDR3 DNA: TGTGCCAGCAGGCTTACAGGGGGCAGGGAGAAACTGTTTTTT
CDR3 protein: CASRLTGGREKLFF

V gene: TRBV29-1
D gene: TRBD1
J gene: TRBJ1-6
clone size: NA
CDR3 DNA: TGCAGCGCCCGGACAGGTTCTAATTCACCCCTCCACTTT
CDR3 protein: CSARTGSNSPLHF

V gene: TRBV7-2
D gene: NA
J gene: TRBJ2-1
clone size: NA
CDR3 DNA: TGTGCCAGCAGCGAGGGTCGTGGGGCTCTGGGAAACAATGAGCAGTTCTTC
CDR3 protein: CASSEGRGALGNNEQFF

V gene: TRBV4-1
D gene: TRBD2
J gene: TRBJ2-7
clone size: once
CDR3 DNA: TGCGCCAGCAGCCAGGGACTAGAAAATTACGAGCAGTACTTC
CDR3 protein: CASSQGLENYEQYF

V gene: TRBV12-3/TRBV12-4
D gene: TRBD1
J gene: TRBJ1-2
clone size: NA
CDR3 DNA: TGTGCCAGCAGCCCTCCGGGGACAGGGATGACTGGCTACACCTTC
CDR3 protein: CASSPPGTGMTGYTF

V gene: TRBV24-1
D gene: NA
J gene: TRBJ2-1
clone size: NA
CDR3 DNA: TGTGCCACCAGTGATTTCAACGCGGAAGGTGGGAATGAGCAGTTCTTC
CDR3 protein: CATSDFNAEGGNEQFF

V gene: TRBV20-1
D gene: NA
J gene: TRBJ2-3
clone size: few
CDR3 DNA: TGCAGTGCTAGAATGACAGAAGGCACAGATACGCAGTATTTT
CDR3 protein: CSARMTEGTDTQYF